Each of the 18 T cell receptor beta chains below was sequenced from the same sample in a study of blood T cell repertoires in COVID-19. TCRdb's table, derived via immunoSEQ multiplex PCR, lists solely in-frame clones and lacks some. The repertoire holds roughly 74,000 clones, with roughly 86% as singletons. The specimen sequenced was peripheral blood. These receptors originate from a man in his 70s with acute or convalescent COVID-19.

Worth noting for this clone: This sample also contains other DNA sequences that code for the same CDR3. The chain combines TRBV18 with TRBJ2-5; 7 bases are shared with TRBD1. Germline trimming cut 6 bases from V and 4 bases from J; bases unmatched to any gene: 5. The CDR3 loop spans 13 amino acids. Germline values: CDR1 KGHSH, CDR2 LQKENI. Here the CDR3 DNA reads TGTGCCAGCTCGCGAGGGACAGTAGAGACCCAGTACTTC. Translated, it gives CASSRGTVETQYF.

This clone was observed a handful of times. The chain links TRBV2 to TRBJ1-2; 9 bases align to TRBD1. The CDR3 is made up of 14 amino acids. Germline assignment: CDR1 SNHLY and CDR2 FYNNEI. V shed 4 bases, J shed 4 bases, and the junction held 4 bases outside the gene matches. CDR3 sequence (DNA): TGTGCCAGCAGTGCGGACAGGGGAACCTATGGCTACACCTTC. This codes for CASSADRGTYGYTF.

The chain links TRBV6-4 to TRBJ1-1; D might be TRBD1 (6 bases). The CDR3 is made up of 17 amino acids. Trimming took off 0 bases at V and 1 base at J, with 15 bases between the two ends. Germline V CDR1 and CDR2: MRHNA, SNTAGT. The CDR3: CASSDSLSQGTNTEAFF. The CDR3 nucleotides are TGTGCCAGCAGTGACTCCCTTTCCCAGGGGACGAACACTGAAGCTTTCTTT.

The V call is TRBV14, the J call TRBJ1-1, with a tentative D call TRBD1 (6 bases). Germline V lookup: CDR1 SGHDN, CDR2 FVKESK. The length of the CDR3 is 14 residues. Deletions cut 6 bases from V and 7 bases from J, with 18 bases between. CDR3 region: CASRRDMEVGEAFF. In DNA, the CDR3 is TGTGCCAGCAGGAGGGACATGGAAGTCGGTGAAGCTTTCTTT.

In its sample, this clone was seen once. One end of the junction does not line up with germline, which may come from a read error. J is TRBJ2-5 and V is TRBV7-7, with TRBD2 identical over 12 bases. CDR1 and CDR2 (germline): SSHAT, FNYEAQ (reference sequence). The CDR3 is 17 amino acids. The CDR3 protein is CASSFGLAGSGQETQYF. Written as DNA, the CDR3 is TGTGCTAGCAGCTTCGGACTAGCGGGATCTGGGCAAGAGACCCAGTACTTC.

In its sample, this clone was seen once. The chain links TRBV29-1 to TRBJ2-4; D is possibly TRBD1 (6 bases). Germline CDR1 reads SQVTM; CDR2 reads ANQGSEA. The CDR3 is 13 residues long. V was shortened by 5 bases and J by 9 bases, with 17 bases between the two germline ends. The CDR3 loop reads CSVRSPGASIQYF. CDR3 DNA: TGCAGCGTTCGCTCCCCAGGGGCTAGCATTCAGTACTTC.

This chain uses TRBV24-1 with TRBJ2-7; TRBD2 aligns across 12 bases. The junction had 6 bases not matched to a gene; V was cut back by 4 bases and J by 3 bases. CDR3 length: 16 amino acids. Germline CDR1 reads KGHDR; CDR2 reads SFDVKD. The CDR3 DNA is TGTGCCACCAGTGACTCTAGCGGGAGGGCCCTCTACGAGCAGTACTTC. This translates into CATSDSSGRALYEQYF.

Of note for this clone: Relative to the germline gene, one junction end is altered; a read error may explain this. CDR3 sequence (DNA): TGTGCTAGCAGTTCCGGGACAGGGGAGGCCGGGGAGCTGTTTTTT. As protein: CASSSGTGEAGELFF. This chain joins TRBV7-7 and TRBJ2-2, with 10 bases matching TRBD1. The germline V gene encodes CDR1 SSHAT and CDR2 FNYEAQ (reference sequence). The CDR3 spans 15 residues.

The chain combines TRBV5-5 with TRBJ2-1; no definite D call. Trimming took off 1 base at V and 1 base at J, with 12 bases between the two ends. From germline, CDR1 is SGHKS and CDR2 YYEKEE (reference sequence). The CDR3 length is 16 residues. This CDR3 is CASSLPRTGSYNEQFF. CDR3 nucleotides: TGTGCCAGCAGCTTGCCGAGAACCGGGTCCTACAATGAGCAGTTCTTC.

This chain connects TRBV24-1 to TRBJ2-2; tentative D call: TRBD2 (6 bases). From germline, CDR1 is KGHDR and CDR2 SFDVKD. The CDR3 length is 18 residues. Trimming removed 4 bases from V and 4 bases from J, with 21 bases in between. The CDR3 nucleotides read TGTGCCACCAGTGACCCCGCCCGGGCCCCCGGGAGCACCGGGGAGCTGTTTTTT. Translated, it gives CATSDPARAPGSTGELFF.

This chain uses TRBV6-1 with TRBJ2-5, with 7 bases matching TRBD2. The CDR3 covers 14 residues. Germline V gives CDR1 MNHNS, CDR2 SASEGT. V was clipped by 0 bases and J by 7 bases; unmatched bases: 5. CDR3 coding DNA: TGTGCCAGCAGTGAAGCGGGGGGGAGAAGGACCCAGTACTTC. Translation gives CASSEAGGRRTQYF.

The J gene is TRBJ1-2, the V gene TRBV5-4, with 7 bases aligning to TRBD1. Germline V gives CDR1 SGHNT, CDR2 YYREEE (reference sequence). CDR3 length: 15 amino acids. Germline trimming cut 4 bases from V and 2 bases from J; bases unmatched to any gene: 8. The CDR3 nucleotides are TGTGCCAGCAGCCTATGGACAGGATTGAACTATGGCTACACCTTC. This encodes CASSLWTGLNYGYTF.

The J gene is TRBJ2-7, the V gene TRBV3-1 (or the pseudogene TRBV3-2), with 7 bases fitting TRBD1. This CDR3 has 15 amino acids. From germline, CDR1 is LGHDT and CDR2 YNNKEL (reference sequence). J was trimmed by 0 bases and V by 4 bases; bases with no gene match: 6. The CDR3: CASSRSTGSSYEQYF. The CDR3 DNA reads TGTGCCAGCAGCCGATCGACAGGGAGCTCCTACGAGCAGTACTTC.

The CDR3 region has the DNA TGTGCCAGCAGCTCGAGCGGGACCTCTAGCACAGATACGCAGTATTTT. It codes for CASSSSGTSSTDTQYF. The rearrangement uses TRBV9 and TRBJ2-3; 7 bases are shared with TRBD2. The CDR3 sequence is 16 residues long. Germline trimming cut 4 bases from V and 0 bases from J; bases unmatched to any gene: 8. Germline V gives CDR1 SGDLS, CDR2 YYNGEE.

With respect to this clone: At one end, the junction sequence differs from germline, possibly due to a read error. The rearrangement links TRBV2 to TRBJ1-2, with D possibly TRBD1 on 5 matching bases. The CDR3 covers 13 residues. Germline CDR1 is SNHLY and CDR2 is FYNNEI. This CDR3 is CASNEDSTYGYTF. CDR3 sequence (DNA): TGTGCCAGCAATGAAGACAGCACATATGGCTACACCTTC.

The chain recombines TRBV27 with TRBJ2-3; no reliable D call. The CDR3 has 15 amino acids. V shed 0 bases and J shed 2 bases, with 9 bases lying between them. CDR1 and CDR2 (germline): MNHEY, SMNVEV (reference sequence). The CDR3 sequence is CASSLSVWPTDTQYF. The CDR3 bases are TGTGCCAGCAGTTTATCGGTTTGGCCCACAGATACGCAGTATTTT.

This rearrangement joins TRBV28 to TRBJ2-7, with a possible D match to TRBD2 (6 bases). The length of the CDR3 is 14 residues. Germline-derived CDR1 and CDR2 are MDHEN and SYDVKM. Trimming took off 5 bases at V and 3 bases at J, with 14 bases between the two ends. The CDR3 DNA reads TGTGCCAGCAGTCCGCCGGGACTTGGCTACGAGCAGTACTTC. Amino acids: CASSPPGLGYEQYF.

V usage is TRBV2 and J usage is TRBJ2-7; 8 bases match TRBD1. Germline V gives CDR1 SNHLY, CDR2 FYNNEI. With V trimmed by 7 bases and J by 3 bases, 8 bases remained unmatched. This CDR3 spans 14 amino acids. In nucleotides, the CDR3 is TGTGCCAGCACTTTTACCGGACAGGGCTACGAGCAGTACTTC. Translating it yields CASTFTGQGYEQYF.